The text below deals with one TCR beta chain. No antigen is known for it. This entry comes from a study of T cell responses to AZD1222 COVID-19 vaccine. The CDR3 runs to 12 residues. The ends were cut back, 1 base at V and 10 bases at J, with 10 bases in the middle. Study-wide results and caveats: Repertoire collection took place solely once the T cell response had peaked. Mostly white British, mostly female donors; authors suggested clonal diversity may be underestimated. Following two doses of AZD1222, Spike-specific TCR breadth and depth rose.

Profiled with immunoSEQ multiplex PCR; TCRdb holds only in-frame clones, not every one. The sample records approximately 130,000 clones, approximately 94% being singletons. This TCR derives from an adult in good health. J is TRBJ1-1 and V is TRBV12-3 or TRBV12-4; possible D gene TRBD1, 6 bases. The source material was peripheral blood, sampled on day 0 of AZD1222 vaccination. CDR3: CASSLGEGGAFF. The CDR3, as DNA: TGTGCCAGCAGTTTAGGGGAGGGGGGAGCTTTCTTT.